Sequencing of this T cell receptor (beta chain) was carried out in a study of low-dose radiotherapy and immunotherapy resistance in tumors. Time point specified: after trial treatment. Treatment given: LDRT plus nivolumab, ipilimumab, low-dose cyclophosphamide and aspirin (RACIN trial). Per germline, CDR1 SGHVS and CDR2 FQNEAQ. The CDR3 extends over 15 amino acids. The ends lost 4 bases at V and 7 bases at J; junction bases unmatched: 8. This clonotype was detected a few times. Covering alpha and beta chains, TRAV- and TRBV-specific primers were used for the first-strand cDNA. TCRs underwent about 20 PCR cycles of amplification with a constant-region primer and V-primer adapter. TCRdb reprocessed the reads with MiXCR, giving one entry per CDR3 protein. The table has 39,000 or so distinct CDR3 sequences, less than 25% seen once; the top ten hold roughly 9.4%.

The chain recombines TRBV7-8 with TRBJ1-5; 9 bases map to TRBD1. Sample: PBMCs, taken after low-dose radiotherapy plus immunotherapy. The sequence derives from a female donor with ovarian cancer. The CDR3 DNA reads TGTGCCAGCAGCTCGGCCGGGACAGGGTTGCAGCCCCAGCATTTT. Protein: CASSSAGTGLQPQHF.